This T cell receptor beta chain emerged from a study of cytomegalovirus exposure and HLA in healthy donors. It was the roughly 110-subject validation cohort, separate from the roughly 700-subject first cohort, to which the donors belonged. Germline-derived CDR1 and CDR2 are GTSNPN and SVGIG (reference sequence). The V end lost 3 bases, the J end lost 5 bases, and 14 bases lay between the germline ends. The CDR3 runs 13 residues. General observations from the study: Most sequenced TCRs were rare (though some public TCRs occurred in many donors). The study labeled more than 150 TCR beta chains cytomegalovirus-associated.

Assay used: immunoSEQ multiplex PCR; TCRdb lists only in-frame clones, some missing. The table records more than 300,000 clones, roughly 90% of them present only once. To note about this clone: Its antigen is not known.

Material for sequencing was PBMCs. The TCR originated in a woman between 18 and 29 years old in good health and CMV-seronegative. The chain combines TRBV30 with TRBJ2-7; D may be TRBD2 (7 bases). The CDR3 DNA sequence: TGTGCCTGGAGCCAAGGGGGGGGGAACGAGCAGTACTTC. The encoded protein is CAWSQGGGNEQYF. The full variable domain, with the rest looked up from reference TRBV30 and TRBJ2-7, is SQTIHQWPATLVQPVGSPLSLECTVEGTSNPNLYWYRQAAGRGLQLLFYSVGIGQISSEVPQNLSASRPQDRQFILSSKKLLLSDSGFYLCAWSQGGGNEQYFGPGTRLTVT.